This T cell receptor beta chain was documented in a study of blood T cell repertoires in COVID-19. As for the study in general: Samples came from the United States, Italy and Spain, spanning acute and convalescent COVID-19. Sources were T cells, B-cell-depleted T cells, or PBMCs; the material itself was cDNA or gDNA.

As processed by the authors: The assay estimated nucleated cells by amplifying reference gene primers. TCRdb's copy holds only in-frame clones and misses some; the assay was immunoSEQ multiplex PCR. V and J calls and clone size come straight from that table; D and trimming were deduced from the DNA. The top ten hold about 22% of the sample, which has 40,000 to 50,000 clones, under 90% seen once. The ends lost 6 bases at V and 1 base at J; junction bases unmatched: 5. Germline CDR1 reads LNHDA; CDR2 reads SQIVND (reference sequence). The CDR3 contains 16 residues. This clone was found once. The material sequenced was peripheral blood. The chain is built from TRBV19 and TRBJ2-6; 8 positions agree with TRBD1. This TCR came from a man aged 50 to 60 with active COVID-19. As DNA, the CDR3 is TGTGCCAGTAGCGACAGGGGAAATTCTGGGGCCAACGTCCTGACTTTC. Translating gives CASSDRGNSGANVLTF.